The sequence of this T cell receptor (beta chain) was determined in a study of T cells in narcolepsy. Findings of the study overall: Autoreactive clone sequences were missing from some blood memory CD4+ repertoires. Same-patient CSF and blood CD4+ T cell clonotypes included HCRT-specific and TRIB2-specific autoreactive ones.

The length of the CDR3 is 16 residues. CDR1 is SGHVS and CDR2 is FNYEAQ in the germline V gene. J gave up 1 base and V 5 bases, and 10 bases lay outside the gene matches. With respect to this clone: As yet, its antigen is unknown.

Profiled with immunoSEQ multiplex PCR; TCRdb holds only in-frame clones, not every one. The table lists tens of thousands of clones, roughly nine tenths of them singletons. This TCR came from a human donor with narcolepsy. The genes are TRBV7-6 and TRBJ1-1, with 7 bases aligning to TRBD1. The source material was CD45RA- memory CD4+ T cells from PBMCs. The CDR3 region is CASSLRQGGANTEAFF. The CDR3 DNA is TGTGCCAGCAGCCTTAGGCAAGGGGGCGCGAACACTGAAGCTTTCTTT.